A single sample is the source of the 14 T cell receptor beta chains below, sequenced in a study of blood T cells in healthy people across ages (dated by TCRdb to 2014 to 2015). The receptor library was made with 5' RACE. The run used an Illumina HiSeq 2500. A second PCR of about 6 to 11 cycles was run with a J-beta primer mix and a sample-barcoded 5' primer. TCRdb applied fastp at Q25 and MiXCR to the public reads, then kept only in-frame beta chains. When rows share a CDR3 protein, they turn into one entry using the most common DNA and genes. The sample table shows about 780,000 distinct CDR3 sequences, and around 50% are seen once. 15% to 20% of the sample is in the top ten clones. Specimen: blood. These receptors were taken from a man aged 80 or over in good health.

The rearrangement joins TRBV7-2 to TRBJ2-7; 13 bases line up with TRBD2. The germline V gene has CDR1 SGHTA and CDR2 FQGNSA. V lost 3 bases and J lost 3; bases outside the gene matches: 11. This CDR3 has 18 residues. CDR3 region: CASSFSHEGTSGDYEQYF. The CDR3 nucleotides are TGTGCCAGCAGCTTCTCCCATGAAGGGACTAGCGGGGACTACGAGCAGTACTTC.

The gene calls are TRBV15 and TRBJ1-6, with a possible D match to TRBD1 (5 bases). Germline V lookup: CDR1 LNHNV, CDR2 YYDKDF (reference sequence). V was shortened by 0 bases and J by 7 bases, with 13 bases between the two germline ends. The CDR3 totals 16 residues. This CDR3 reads CATSRDGMTENSPLHF. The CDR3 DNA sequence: TGTGCCACCAGCAGAGATGGTATGACAGAAAATTCACCCCTCCACTTT.

CDR3 sequence (DNA): TGTGCCACCAGCCCAGATTACGAGTATGGCTACACCTTC. This codes for CATSPDYEYGYTF. The rearrangement links TRBV15 to TRBJ1-2; D remains ambiguous. CDR3 size: 13 residues. CDR1 and CDR2 from the germline V gene are LNHNV and YYDKDF (reference sequence). V lost 5 bases, J lost 5 bases, and 12 bases lay in between.

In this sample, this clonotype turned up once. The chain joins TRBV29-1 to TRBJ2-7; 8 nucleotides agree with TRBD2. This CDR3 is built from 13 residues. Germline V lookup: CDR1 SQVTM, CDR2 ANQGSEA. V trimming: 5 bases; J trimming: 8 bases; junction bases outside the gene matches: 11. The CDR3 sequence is CSVSTSGSYKQYF. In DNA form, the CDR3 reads TGCAGCGTTTCGACGAGCGGGAGTTACAAGCAGTACTTC.

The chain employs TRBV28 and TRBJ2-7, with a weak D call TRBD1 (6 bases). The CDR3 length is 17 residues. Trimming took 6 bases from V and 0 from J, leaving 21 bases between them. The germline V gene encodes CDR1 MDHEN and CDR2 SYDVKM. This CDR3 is CASRPREQGTISYEQYF. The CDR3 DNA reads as TGTGCCAGCAGACCCCGGGAACAGGGAACAATCTCCTACGAGCAGTACTTC.

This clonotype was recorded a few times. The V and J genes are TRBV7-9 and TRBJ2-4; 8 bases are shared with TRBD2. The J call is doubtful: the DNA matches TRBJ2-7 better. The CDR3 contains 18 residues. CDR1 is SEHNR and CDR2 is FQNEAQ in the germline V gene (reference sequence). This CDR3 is CASSSTTGASGYTYEQYF. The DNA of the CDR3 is TGTGCCAGCAGCTCCACGACGGGGGCTAGCGGGTATACCTACGAGCAGTACTTC.

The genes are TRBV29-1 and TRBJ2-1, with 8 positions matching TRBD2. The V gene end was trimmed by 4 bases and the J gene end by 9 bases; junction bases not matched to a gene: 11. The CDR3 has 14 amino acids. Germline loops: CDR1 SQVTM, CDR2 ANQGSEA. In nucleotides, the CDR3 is TGCAGCGTTGCGCCGAGCGGGAGAACCGGTGAGCAGTTCTTC. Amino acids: CSVAPSGRTGEQFF.

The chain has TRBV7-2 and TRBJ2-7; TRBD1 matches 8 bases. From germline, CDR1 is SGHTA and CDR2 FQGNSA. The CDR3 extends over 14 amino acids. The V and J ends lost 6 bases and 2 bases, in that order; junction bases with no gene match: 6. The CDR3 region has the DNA TGTGCCAGCAGTAGGACAGGGACAGCCTACGAGCAGTACTTC. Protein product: CASSRTGTAYEQYF.

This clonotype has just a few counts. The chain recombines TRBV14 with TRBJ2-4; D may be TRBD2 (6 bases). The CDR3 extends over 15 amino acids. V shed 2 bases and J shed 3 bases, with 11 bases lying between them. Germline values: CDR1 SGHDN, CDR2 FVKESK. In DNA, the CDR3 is TGTGCCAGCAGCCAAAACCGACTAGGCAAAAACATTCAGTACTTC. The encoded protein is CASSQNRLGKNIQYF.

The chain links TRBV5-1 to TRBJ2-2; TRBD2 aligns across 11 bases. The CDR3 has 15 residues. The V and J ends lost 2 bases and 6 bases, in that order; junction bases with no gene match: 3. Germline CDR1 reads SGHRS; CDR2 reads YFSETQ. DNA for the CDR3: TGCGCCAGCAGCTTTAGCGGGAGGGCCTCCGGGGAGCTGTTTTTT. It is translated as CASSFSGRASGELFF.

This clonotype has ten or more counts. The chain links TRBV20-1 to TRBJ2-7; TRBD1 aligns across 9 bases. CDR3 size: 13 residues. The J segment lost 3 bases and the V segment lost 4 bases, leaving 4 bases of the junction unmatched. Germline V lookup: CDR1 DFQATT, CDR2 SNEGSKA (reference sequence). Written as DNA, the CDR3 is TGCAGTGCTACACCGGGACAGGGCTACGAGCAGTACTTC. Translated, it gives CSATPGQGYEQYF.

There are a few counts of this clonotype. This CDR3 is CSARDPHQQFF. For the CDR3, the DNA is TGCAGTGCTAGAGACCCACACCAGCAGTTCTTC. This sequence joins TRBV20-1 and TRBJ2-1; D is uncertain. The CDR3 sequence is 11 residues long. Between the trimmed V and J ends, which lost 0 bases and 11 bases, there was a span of 8 bases. Germline V gene sequence: CDR1 DFQATT, CDR2 SNEGSKA (reference sequence).

This CDR3 reads CASSLRSSLYEQYF. The CDR3 nucleotides read TGTGCCAGCAGTTTAAGGTCCAGCCTCTACGAGCAGTACTTC. V usage is TRBV27 and J usage is TRBJ2-7; no clear D. Germline V gene sequence: CDR1 MNHEY, CDR2 SMNVEV (reference sequence). V shed 2 bases and J shed 3 bases, with 11 bases lying between them. The CDR3 runs 14 residues.

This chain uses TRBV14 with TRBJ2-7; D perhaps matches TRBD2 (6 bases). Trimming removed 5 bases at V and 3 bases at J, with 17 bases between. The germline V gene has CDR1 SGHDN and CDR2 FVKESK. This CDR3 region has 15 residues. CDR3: CASSELTGVVYEQYF. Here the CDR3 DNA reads TGTGCCAGCAGCGAGCTAACGGGGGTAGTCTACGAGCAGTACTTC.